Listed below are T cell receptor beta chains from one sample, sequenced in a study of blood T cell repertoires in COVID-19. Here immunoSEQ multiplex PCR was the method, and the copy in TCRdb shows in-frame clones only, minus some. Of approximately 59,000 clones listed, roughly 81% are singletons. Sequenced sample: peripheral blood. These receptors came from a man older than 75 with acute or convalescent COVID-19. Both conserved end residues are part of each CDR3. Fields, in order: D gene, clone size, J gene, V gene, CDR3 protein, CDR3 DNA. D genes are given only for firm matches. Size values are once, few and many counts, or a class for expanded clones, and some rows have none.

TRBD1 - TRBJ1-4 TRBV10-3 CAISARDRNEKLFF TGTGCCATCAGCGCTCGGGACAGAAATGAAAAACTGTTTTTT
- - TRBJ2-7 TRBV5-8 CASSLLYVTQRVSYEQYF TGTGCCAGCAGCTTGCTCTATGTTACGCAGCGAGTCTCCTACGAGCAGTACTTC
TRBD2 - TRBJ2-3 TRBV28 CASSFFGLAGGGDTQYF TGTGCCAGCAGTTTTTTCGGTCTAGCGGGTGGGGGAGATACGCAGTATTTT
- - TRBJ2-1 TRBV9 CASSVDKYNEQFF TGTGCCAGCAGCGTAGACAAGTACAATGAGCAGTTCTTC
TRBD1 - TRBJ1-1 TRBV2 CASSERTGGLDEAFF TGTGCCAGCAGTGAAAGGACAGGGGGGCTTGACGAAGCTTTCTTT
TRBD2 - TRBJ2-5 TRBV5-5 CASSLAGTREETQYF TGTGCCAGCAGCTTGGCCGGGACTAGGGAGGAGACCCAGTACTTC
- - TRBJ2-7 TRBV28 CASSWQYEQYF TGTGCCAGCAGTTGGCAGTACGAGCAGTACTTC
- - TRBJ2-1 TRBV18 CASSSNLAQGSGYNEQFF TGTGCCAGCTCATCGAACCTCGCGCAGGGGTCAGGGTACAATGAGCAGTTCTTC
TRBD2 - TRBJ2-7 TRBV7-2 CASSLDRGETYEQYF TGTGCCAGCAGCTTAGATCGGGGGGAAACCTACGAGCAGTACTTC
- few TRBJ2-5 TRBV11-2 CASSLGSWGHQETQYF TGTGCCAGCAGCTTAGGCTCCTGGGGCCACCAAGAGACCCAGTACTTC
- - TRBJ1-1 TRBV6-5 CASSQTRVAEAFF TGTGCCAGCAGCCAGACCAGGGTCGCTGAAGCTTTCTTT
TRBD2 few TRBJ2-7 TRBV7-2 CASSLDGTSGAYEQYF TGTGCCAGCAGCTTAGATGGGACTAGCGGGGCCTACGAGCAGTACTTC
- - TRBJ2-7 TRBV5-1 CASSLEASRPYEQYF TGCGCCAGCAGCTTGGAGGCTAGCAGACCCTACGAGCAGTACTTC
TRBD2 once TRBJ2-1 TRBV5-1 CASSSTSGGYNEQFF TGCGCCAGCAGCTCGACTAGCGGGGGCTACAATGAGCAGTTCTTC
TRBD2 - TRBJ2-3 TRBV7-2 CASSGAGGLDTQYF TGTGCCAGCTCCGGGGCGGGAGGGCTCGATACGCAGTATTTT
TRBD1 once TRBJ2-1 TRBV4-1 CASRQTGDNEQFF TGCGCCAGCAGACAAACAGGGGACAATGAGCAGTTCTTC
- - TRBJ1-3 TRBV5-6 CASSLGSAGNTIYF TGTGCCAGCAGCTTGGGGTCAGCTGGAAACACCATATATTTT
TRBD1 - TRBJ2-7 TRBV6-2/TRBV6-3 CASSSRGTGVFEQYF TGTGCCAGCAGCAGCCGGGGGACAGGGGTTTTCGAGCAGTACTTC
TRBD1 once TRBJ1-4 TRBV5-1 CASSLLGQGRGNEKLFF TGCGCCAGCAGCCTCCTCGGACAGGGGAGGGGAAATGAAAAACTGTTTTTT
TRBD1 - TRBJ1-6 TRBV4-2 CASSQGDRFGSSPLHF TGTGCCAGCAGCCAAGGGGACAGATTTGGGAGTTCACCCCTCCACTTT
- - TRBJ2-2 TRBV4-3 CASSFNPNTGELFF TGCGCCAGCAGCTTTAATCCTAACACCGGGGAGCTGTTTTTT
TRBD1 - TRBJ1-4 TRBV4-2 CASSQDGQQGAKKDEKLFF TGTGCCAGCAGCCAAGATGGCCAACAGGGGGCAAAGAAGGATGAAAAACTGTTTTTT
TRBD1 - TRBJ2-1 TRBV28 CASSPPGTDYNEQFF TGTGCCAGCAGTCCTCCCGGGACAGATTACAATGAGCAGTTCTTC
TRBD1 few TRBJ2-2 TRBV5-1 CASSFLTGTGGWAGELFF TGCGCCAGCAGCTTCCTCACCGGGACAGGGGGCTGGGCCGGGGAGCTGTTTTTT
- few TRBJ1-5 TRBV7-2 CASSLSYGQGQPQHF TGTGCCAGCAGCTTATCATACGGGCAGGGCCAGCCCCAGCATTTT
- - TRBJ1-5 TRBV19 CASSIAGVDQPQHF TGTGCCAGTAGTATAGCAGGGGTAGATCAGCCCCAGCATTTT
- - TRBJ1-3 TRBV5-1 CASSLALGAGNTIYF TGCGCCAGCAGCTTGGCCTTGGGCGCTGGAAACACCATATATTTT
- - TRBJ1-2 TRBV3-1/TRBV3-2 CASSLSDYGYTF TGTGCCAGCAGTCTCAGTGACTATGGCTACACCTTC
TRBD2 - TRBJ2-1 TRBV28 CASTSGLAGEASYNEQFF TGTGCCAGCACCTCCGGACTAGCGGGAGAAGCCTCCTACAATGAGCAGTTCTTC
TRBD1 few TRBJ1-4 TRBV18 CASSPRGANEKLFF TGTGCCAGCTCACCCAGGGGGGCTAATGAAAAACTGTTTTTT
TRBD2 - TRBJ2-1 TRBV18 CASSPTSGRAFEQFF TGTGCCAGCTCACCAACAAGCGGGAGGGCCTTTGAGCAGTTCTTC
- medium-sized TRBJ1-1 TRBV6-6 CASSYPTDLNTEAFF TGTGCCAGCAGTTACCCTACAGACCTGAACACTGAAGCTTTCTTT
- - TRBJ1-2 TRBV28 CASSLRQPGYGYTF TGTGCCAGCAGTTTGCGGCAGCCGGGTTATGGCTACACCTTC
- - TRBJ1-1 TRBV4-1 CASSQSRAGGTEAFF TGCGCCAGCAGCCAAAGTAGGGCCGGGGGGACTGAAGCTTTCTTT
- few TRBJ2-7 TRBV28 CASSSPSRGTSYEQYF TGTGCCAGCAGTAGCCCTTCACGCGGGACTTCCTACGAGCAGTACTTC
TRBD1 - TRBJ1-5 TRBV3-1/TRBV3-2 CASSQADRGSQPQHF TGTGCCAGCAGCCAAGCGGACAGGGGTTCTCAGCCCCAGCATTTT
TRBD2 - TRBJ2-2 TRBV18 CASSPSGVAGGELFF TGTGCCAGCTCACCATCCGGAGTAGCGGGCGGGGAGCTGTTTTTT
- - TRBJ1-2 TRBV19 CASTPQASNYGYTF TGTGCCAGTACCCCCCAGGCCTCGAACTATGGCTACACCTTC
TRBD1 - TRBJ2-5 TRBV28 CASSPTGEQETQYF TGTGCCAGCAGTCCCACAGGGGAGCAAGAGACCCAGTACTTC
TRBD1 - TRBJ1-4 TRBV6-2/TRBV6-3 CASSRTGVGPSNEKLFF TGTGCCAGCAGTCGGACAGGGGTCGGGCCGTCTAATGAAAAACTGTTTTTT
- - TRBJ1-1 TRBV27 CASTFTGGTEAFF TGTGCCAGCACCTTCACCGGGGGCACTGAAGCTTTCTTT
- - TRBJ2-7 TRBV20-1 CSASDSYEQYF TGCAGTGCCTCAGACAGCTACGAGCAGTACTTC
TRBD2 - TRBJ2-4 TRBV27 CASSPIAGGPSTKNIQYF TGTGCCAGCAGTCCGATAGCGGGAGGGCCCTCGACCAAAAACATTCAGTACTTC
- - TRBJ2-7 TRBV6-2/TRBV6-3 CASSLGTLLARSYEQYF TGTGCCAGCAGCCTCGGGACTCTACTAGCCCGCTCCTACGAGCAGTACTTC
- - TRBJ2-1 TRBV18 CASSRDLASYNEQFF TGTGCCAGCTCCCGGGACCTAGCGTCCTACAATGAGCAGTTCTTC
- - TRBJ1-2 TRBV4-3 CASSPTGWGYGYTF TGCGCCAGCAGCCCCACAGGGTGGGGCTATGGCTACACCTTC
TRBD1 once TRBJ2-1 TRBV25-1 CASSELGRQGSDEQFF TGTGCCAGCAGTGAATTGGGTCGACAGGGATCCGATGAGCAGTTCTTC
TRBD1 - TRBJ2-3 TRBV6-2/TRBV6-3 CASSPGQGTQYF TGTGCCAGCAGCCCGGGACAGGGTACGCAGTATTTT
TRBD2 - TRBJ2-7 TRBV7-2 CASSSAPGLASEQYF TGTGCCAGCAGCTCCGCCCCGGGACTAGCGAGTGAGCAGTACTTC